This passage covers 25 T cell receptor beta chains from one sample sequenced in a study of tumor-infiltrating lymphocytes in primary liver carcinoma. The template, 450 to 650 ng total RNA, yielded TCR beta cDNA made with a constant-region primer. TCR beta libraries came from three nested multiplex PCR rounds using slightly modified ARM-PCR. A C-beta reverse primer was combined with TRBV1-TRBV30 forward primers in the first two PCR rounds, and each round had around 11 cycles. TCRdb itself ran the multiplex PCR reads through MiXCR, one entry per CDR3 protein. The sample lists about 30,000 distinct CDR3 sequences, 71% occurring once. From 20-30 mg of unsorted bulk tissue, DNA and RNA were co-extracted together. Material: liver tumor tissue from sampling region 3. The subset was: tumor region T3, left-lateral pole. These receptors came from a woman in her 30s with primary liver carcinoma and hepatitis B virus infection.

Turning to this clonotype: Germline is not matched at one junction end, which may reflect a read error. V and J are TRBV7-8 and TRBJ2-5; D call uncertain. The germline V gene has CDR1 SGHVS and CDR2 FQNEAQ. CDR3 length equals 13 residues. The CDR3 sequence: CVSLPLGQETQYF. The CDR3 coding sequence is TGCGTCAGCCTCCCCTTGGGCCAAGAGACCCAGTACTTC.

With respect to this clonotype: The junction does not match germline at one end; this may be a read error. The V and J genes are TRBV6-5 and TRBJ2-5; 10 nucleotides agree with TRBD1. The germline CDR1 and CDR2 sequences are MNHEY and SVGAGI. This CDR3 has 13 amino acids. CDR3 nucleotides: TGTGCCAATAGTACCGACAGGGGGCTGACCCGGTACTTC. This sequence encodes CANSTDRGLTRYF.

A word on this clonotype: It may be a read error: a sequence one base away is much more abundant. The chain combines TRBV11-2 with TRBJ2-1, with TRBD2 matching 10 bases. The V gene's germline CDR1 is SGHAT and CDR2 FQNNGV. The CDR3 runs to 16 residues. V lost 4 bases, J lost 5 bases, and 8 bases stayed unmatched. Written as DNA, the CDR3 is TGTGCCAGCAGCTCGGGATCACTAGCGGGAAACAATGAGCAGTTCTTC. Encoded protein: CASSSGSLAGNNEQFF.

The chain employs TRBV4-2 and TRBJ2-5; 7 positions match TRBD1. This CDR3 region has 15 residues. CDR1 LGHNA and CDR2 YNFKEQ come from the germline V gene. J gave up 9 bases and V 6 bases, and 16 bases lay outside the gene matches. The CDR3 DNA is TGTGCCAGCAGTCAAAGGGACAGCTCCTCGGTGGCCCAGTACTTC. Its protein is CASSQRDSSSVAQYF.

The rearrangement uses TRBV30 and TRBJ1-1; D is unclear. With 4 bases removed from V and 8 bases from J, the gap between germline ends came to 20 bases. The CDR3 has 14 residues. Germline values: CDR1 GTSNPN, CDR2 SVGIG (reference sequence). The CDR3 reads CAWNSDHGPLEAFF. The CDR3 coding sequence is TGTGCCTGGAATTCGGATCACGGCCCCTTAGAAGCTTTCTTT.

Notes on this clonotype: One end of the junction does not line up with germline, which may come from a read error. This chain links TRBV7-9 with TRBJ2-6, with 8 bases that match TRBD1. The CDR3 length is 19 residues. CDR1 is SEHNR, CDR2 FQNEAQ, per germline (reference sequence). The CDR3 region is CTSSLPPLDRVIRANVLTF. The CDR3 DNA sequence: TGTACCAGCAGTTTACCCCCATTGGACAGGGTAATTCGGGCCAACGTCCTGACTTTC. The full variable domain, with the rest looked up from reference TRBV7-9 and TRBJ2-6, is DTGVSQNPRHKITKRGQNVTFRCDPISEHNRLYWYRQTLGQGPEFLTYFQNEAQLEKSRLLSDRFSAERPKGSFSTLEIQRTEQGDSAMYLCTSSLPPLDRVIRANVLTFGAGSRLTVL.

On this clonotype itself: At one of its ends the junction is not consistent with the germline gene, which may arise from a read error. The rearrangement uses TRBV6-2 or TRBV6-3 and TRBJ1-5; 10 bases are a match to TRBD1. The CDR3 loop spans 16 amino acids. Germline values: CDR1 MNHEY, CDR2 SVGEGT. The chain's CDR3 is CASKRQGARSNQSQHF. In nucleotides, the CDR3 is TGTGCCAGCAAACGACAGGGGGCGCGTAGCAATCAGTCCCAGCATTTT.

This clonotype qualifies as medium-sized. The rearrangement uses TRBV12-3 or TRBV12-4 and TRBJ1-1, with TRBD1 matching 10 bases. J lost 11 bases, V lost 6 bases, and 9 bases had no gene match. The CDR3 is 13 amino acids. This chain's CDR3 is CASSMGQGMTAFF. For the CDR3, the DNA is TGTGCCAGCAGCATGGGACAGGGGATGACGGCTTTCTTT.

For this clonotype: An end of the junction does not agree with germline; a read error may underlie this. The CDR3 bases are TGTGCCAGCTGCCAAGCAGGGAGCCGGGATGAAGCTTTCTTT. It translates to CASCQAGSRDEAFF. The chain is built from TRBV4-2 and TRBJ1-1; possibly TRBD1 for D (5 bases). CDR3 length equals 14 residues. Germline CDR1 reads LGHNA; CDR2 reads YNFKEQ.

This chain uses TRBV7-8 with TRBJ2-3; TRBD2 matches at 9 bases. Looked up from germline, CDR1 is SGHVS and CDR2 is FQNEAQ. This CDR3 is built from 17 residues. The ends lost 5 bases at V and 7 bases at J; junction bases unmatched: 16. CDR3 sequence reads: CASSVTISGSRKNTQYF. CDR3 DNA sequence: TGTGCCAGCAGCGTCACCATTAGCGGGAGTAGAAAAAATACGCAGTATTTT.

This clonotype was detected only once. The junction shows a germline mismatch at one end, possibly a read error. The CDR3 region is CASSSRTGFAGEPFF. CDR3 nucleotides: TGTGCCAGCAGTTCGCGGACAGGGTTCGCCGGGGAGCCGTTTTTT. V usage is TRBV6-5 and J usage is TRBJ2-2, with 8 bases that match TRBD1. CDR1 is MNHEY and CDR2 is SVGAGI in the germline V gene. CDR3 length equals 15 residues.

The CDR3 DNA sequence: TGTGCCAGCATCATAGCCCAGGGGGCTGCCAACAATGAGCAGTTCTTC. Amino acid sequence: CASIIAQGAANNEQFF. The rearrangement links TRBV11-2 to TRBJ2-1; 8 bases align to TRBD1. J was trimmed by 5 bases and V by 7 bases; bases with no gene match: 13. CDR3 length: 16 amino acids. CDR1 SGHAT and CDR2 FQNNGV come from the germline V gene.

In the case of this clonotype: Germline is not matched at one junction end, which may reflect a read error. The rearrangement uses TRBV11-2 and TRBJ2-7, with 8 bases fitting TRBD2. This CDR3 comprises 16 residues. Germline values: CDR1 SGHAT, CDR2 FQNNGV. The CDR3 nucleotides read TGTGCTAGCATGACTCCTGGGCGGGAGGCAAGGGGGGAGCAGTACTTC. It encodes CASMTPGREARGEQYF.

About this clonotype: Since no conserved phenylalanine or tryptophan closes the CDR3, a read error is the likely cause. Because the CDR3's place on the DNA is in doubt, the DNA is left out and the CDR3 is given as listed by TCRdb. The rearrangement links TRBV11-2 to TRBJ2-5; TRBD1 was called by the table and not checked on the DNA. Germline V gene lookup returns CDR1 SGHAT and CDR2 FQNNGV. From its first to its last residue, the CDR3 has 17 amino acids. CDR3 in amino acids: CASSPLGQGVGKETHYS.

In this sample, this clonotype turned up many times. The junction departs from the called germline gene at one end, perhaps through a read error. This rearrangement joins TRBV6-6 to TRBJ2-1; D remains unclear. Germline V CDR1 and CDR2: MNHNY, SVGAGI (reference sequence). The CDR3 is 12 residues long. DNA of the CDR3: TGTGCCAACAGTTACTCGGGTGCTGAGCAGTTCTTC. Its protein is CANSYSGAEQFF.

Worth noting for this clonotype: Given the absence of the conserved phenylalanine or tryptophan at the CDR3 end, a read error is likely. The DNA is omitted, as the CDR3 cannot be located on it reliably, and the CDR3 follows TCRdb's listing. The CDR3 is CVSSQVGGDYGCTI. The J gene is TRBJ1-2, the V gene TRBV14; the listed D gene, TRBD1, was not tested against the DNA. CDR1 and CDR2 from the germline V gene are SGHDN and FVKESK. Ends included, the CDR3 has 14 residues.

The chain links TRBV29-1 to TRBJ2-1; D is unclear. Germline-derived CDR1 and CDR2 are SQVTM and ANQGSEA. The CDR3 runs to 12 residues. The CDR3 is CRALRDYDEQFF. The CDR3 DNA follows: TGCAGGGCCCTAAGGGATTACGATGAGCAGTTCTTC.

This clonotype was picked up a small number of times. This chain links TRBV5-1 with TRBJ2-3; 8 bases map to TRBD2. V lost 4 bases to trimming and J lost 8 bases; unmatched junction nucleotides: 15. CDR3 length: 16 amino acids. The germline V gene has CDR1 SGHRS and CDR2 YFSETQ. CDR3 coding DNA: TGCGCCAGCAGCACTGTCCAGGCGGGAGGCGCAGGTACGCAGTATTTT. Translated: CASSTVQAGGAGTQYF.

In the case of this clonotype: One end of the junction does not line up with germline, which may come from a read error. The rearrangement uses TRBV11-2 and TRBJ2-1; 11 positions match TRBD2. This CDR3 has 16 residues. Germline V gene lookup returns CDR1 SGHAT and CDR2 FQNNGV. The CDR3 loop reads CDSRVTSGSAGNEQLF. The DNA of the CDR3 is TGTGACAGCAGGGTTACTAGCGGGAGCGCCGGCAATGAGCAGTTGTTC.

Worth noting for this clonotype: The germline gene is not matched at one end of the junction; a read error may be the cause. This rearrangement joins TRBV11-2 to TRBJ1-1, with 12 nucleotides matching TRBD1. The CDR3 loop spans 20 amino acids. CDR1 and CDR2 from the germline V gene are SGHAT and FQNNGV. Here the CDR3 reads CASSARDRGHRRWSNTETFF. In DNA, the CDR3 is TGTGCCAGCAGCGCTCGGGACAGGGGGCACAGGAGGTGGAGTAACACTGAAACTTTCTTT.

In this sample, this clonotype turned up a few times. With a much larger clone just one base away, this may be a read error. The V gene is TRBV5-4, the J gene TRBJ2-2; 9 bases are shared with TRBD2. CDR3 size: 17 residues. Germline lookup yields CDR1 SGHNT and CDR2 YYREEE (reference sequence). CDR3 amino acids: CVSSLGLTSGSTGELFF. The CDR3, as DNA: TGTGTCAGCAGCTTGGGATTGACTAGCGGAAGCACCGGGGAGCTGTTTTTT. The variable domain in full, with the rest retrieved from reference TRBV5-4 and TRBJ2-2, is ETGVTQSPTHLIKTRGQQVTLRCSSQSGHNTVSWYQQALGQGPQFIFQYYREEENGRGNFPPRFSGLQFPNYSSELNVNALELDDSALYLCVSSLGLTSGSTGELFFGEGSRLTVL.

About this clonotype itself: A much larger clone is a single base away; this may be a read error. V is TRBV5-6 and J is TRBJ2-7; D uncertain. CDR1 is SGHDT and CDR2 is YYEEEE in the germline V gene. The CDR3 loop spans 13 amino acids. CDR3: CDSSWWSTYEQYF. The DNA for the CDR3 is TGTGACAGCAGCTGGTGGAGCACCTACGAGCAGTACTTC.

Note on this clonotype: Because the CDR3 is missing its conserved closing phenylalanine or tryptophan, this is likely a read error. The chain has TRBV12-3 or TRBV12-4 and TRBJ2-2; 7 bases fit TRBD1. The CDR3 has 15 amino acids. V shed 3 bases and J 1 base; nucleotides not matched to a gene: 2. The chain's CDR3 is CASSFRQGNTGELFI. CDR3 nucleotide sequence: TGTGCCAGCAGTTTCCGACAGGGGAACACCGGGGAGCTGTTTATT.

In this sample, this clonotype turned up many times. The rearrangement links TRBV6-1 to TRBJ2-3; TRBD2 is a possible D gene (5 bases). The CDR3 runs 14 residues. Germline values: CDR1 MNHNS, CDR2 SASEGT. The ends were cut back, 2 bases at V and 8 bases at J, with 14 bases in the middle. Written as DNA, the CDR3 is TGTGCCAGCAGTGAAACCGGACGTGCGGGTACGCAGTATTTT. Protein product: CASSETGRAGTQYF.

On this clonotype: The CDR3 does not end in the conserved phenylalanine or tryptophan, so this is likely a read error. No DNA is shown, since the ends of the CDR3 on it are uncertain; the CDR3 is the one TCRdb lists. This sequence joins TRBV6-5 and TRBJ2-7; the table's D call, TRBD2, was not checked against the DNA. Germline CDR1 and CDR2: MNHEY and SVGAGI. The CDR3 length equals 15 residues, ends included. CDR3 residues: CAISYKDCSSYEQHL.